One and the same sample provided the 25 T cell receptor beta chains below, sequenced in a study of somatic mutations in cytotoxic T cells in rheumatoid arthritis. Sequenced by immunoSEQ multiplex PCR; TCRdb stores in-frame clones only, minus some. This table holds about 7,000 clones, 75% found once. The sample consisted of CD8+ T cells sorted from blood. All receptors derive from an adult with rheumatoid arthritis.

In this sample, this clone turned up once. This chain connects TRBV7-8 to TRBJ1-4, with D perhaps TRBD1 (5 bases). V was trimmed by 7 bases and J by 3 bases, leaving 18 bases between them. This CDR3 has 16 residues. CDR1 is SGHVS, CDR2 FQNEAQ, per germline. The CDR3 loop reads CASTPSVGLSNEKLFF. CDR3 nucleotide sequence: TGTGCCAGCACCCCGTCAGTGGGGCTCTCTAATGAAAAACTGTTTTTT.

This clone came up once. The gene calls are TRBV5-6 and TRBJ2-2; D remains unclear. V lost 3 bases and J lost 4, with 4 bases in between. Germline V gene data show CDR1 as SGHDT and CDR2 as YYEEEE. The CDR3 has 12 amino acids. CDR3 coding DNA: TGTGCCAGCAGCTCTATCACCGGGGAGCTGTTTTTT. Translating it yields CASSSITGELFF.

By its share, this clone is medium-sized. The rearrangement joins TRBV5-6 to TRBJ1-1; D not resolved. The V gene lost 0 bases and the J gene lost 0 bases, with 12 bases spanning the gap. CDR3 length equals 16 residues. CDR1 is SGHDT and CDR2 is YYEEEE in the germline V gene. CDR3 sequence reads: CASSLAGQSVNTEAFF. CDR3 bases: TGTGCCAGCAGCTTGGCCGGTCAGTCAGTGAACACTGAAGCTTTCTTT.

This clone was detected only a few times. The chain recombines TRBV2 with TRBJ2-3, with 12 bases lining up with TRBD2. Trimming cost V 8 bases and J 4 bases; bases outside gene matches: 7. Germline V gene lookup returns CDR1 SNHLY and CDR2 FYNNEI. This CDR3 is built from 15 residues. The CDR3 DNA sequence: TGTGCCAGCGCCGGACTAGCGGGATTCCCAGATACGCAGTATTTT. The encoded protein is CASAGLAGFPDTQYF.

This rearrangement joins TRBV2 to TRBJ2-7; perhaps TRBD2 as D (5 bases). Germline CDR1 and CDR2: SNHLY and FYNNEI. V lost 8 bases, J lost 0 bases, and 8 bases lay in between. The CDR3 is 12 residues long. CDR3 in amino acids: CASGAGSYEQYF. The DNA for the CDR3 is TGTGCCAGCGGTGCGGGCTCCTACGAGCAGTACTTC.

This clone was counted between two and nine times. This chain connects TRBV10-1 to TRBJ1-2, with 10 positions matching TRBD1. CDR1 is WNHNN and CDR2 is SYGVQD in the germline V gene (reference sequence). This CDR3 has 16 amino acids. Trimming removed 2 bases from V and 3 bases from J; junction bases left unmatched: 6. The CDR3: CASSETGQGLHYGYTF. The DNA of the CDR3 is TGCGCCAGCAGTGAGACGGGACAGGGGTTGCACTATGGCTACACCTTC.

The chain joins TRBV7-9 to TRBJ2-3; 10 bases agree with TRBD2. Germline values: CDR1 SEHNR, CDR2 FQNEAQ (reference sequence). The V gene end was trimmed by 5 bases and the J gene end by 5 bases; junction bases not matched to a gene: 13. CDR3 size: 17 residues. The CDR3, as DNA: TGTGCCAGCAGCACGGGAGGACTAGCGGATTCGCGAGATACGCAGTATTTT. It codes for CASSTGGLADSRDTQYF. Using reference TRBV7-9 and TRBJ2-3 for the parts outside the CDR3, the full variable domain is DTGVSQNPRHKITKRGQNVTFRCDPISEHNRLYWYRQTLGQGPEFLTYFQNEAQLEKSRLLSDRFSAERPKGSFSTLEIQRTEQGDSAMYLCASSTGGLADSRDTQYFGPGTRLTVL.

This clone showed up just a few times. The V and J genes are TRBV6-1 and TRBJ1-6; D possibly corresponds to TRBD1 (5 bases). CDR3 length: 15 amino acids. V lost 5 bases and J lost 8, with 16 bases in between. From germline, CDR1 is MNHNS and CDR2 SASEGT. The CDR3 spells CASSWTSGPHSPLHF. The CDR3 DNA is TGTGCCAGCAGTTGGACCTCGGGGCCCCATTCACCCCTCCACTTT.

Concerning this clone itself: Within the sample, other DNA sequences also encode this same CDR3. The chain couples TRBV7-9 to TRBJ2-1, with 8 bases aligning to TRBD2. The CDR3 is 14 residues long. The trim removed 4 bases at V and 7 bases at J, leaving 6 bases unmatched. Germline V gene data show CDR1 as SEHNR and CDR2 as FQNEAQ (reference sequence). The CDR3 nucleotides are TGTGCCAGCAGCTCCCCCCGGGGGGGGAATGAGCAGTTCTTC. It translates to CASSSPRGGNEQFF.

About this clone: At the DNA level, this CDR3 is encoded by other sequences in the same sample as well. This chain joins TRBV10-3 and TRBJ2-1, with no clear D. V was shortened by 5 bases and J by 7 bases, with 6 bases between the two germline ends. This CDR3 has 11 residues. Germline V lookup: CDR1 ENHRY, CDR2 SYGVKD. CDR3 bases: TGTGCCATCAGTCTCGGGAATGAGCAGTTCTTC. Its protein is CAISLGNEQFF.

V usage is TRBV7-9 and J usage is TRBJ1-4; D not resolved. The CDR3 sequence is 17 residues long. Trimming pared 0 bases from V and 0 bases from J, leaving 11 bases between. The germline V gene encodes CDR1 SEHNR and CDR2 FQNEAQ (reference sequence). The DNA for the CDR3 is TGTGCCAGCAGCTTAGCTGGCAGCCGAGCAACTAATGAAAAACTGTTTTTT. Protein product: CASSLAGSRATNEKLFF.

This clone was recorded a few times. This chain connects TRBV2 to TRBJ2-1; D may be TRBD2 (6 bases). The length of the CDR3 is 12 residues. From germline, CDR1 is SNHLY and CDR2 FYNNEI. The germline V and J ends were trimmed by 8 bases and 4 bases, with 9 bases remaining between them. DNA of the CDR3: TGTGCCAGCGGCGGGGCTTACAATGAGCAGTTCTTC. It codes for CASGGAYNEQFF.

The genes are TRBV19 and TRBJ1-4, with D hard to call. The ends were cut back, 7 bases at V and 10 bases at J, with 19 bases in the middle. CDR1 LNHDA and CDR2 SQIVND come from the germline V gene (reference sequence). The CDR3 has 14 residues. The CDR3 protein is CASTLNSGGGKLFF. The CDR3 DNA is TGTGCCAGTACCCTTAACAGCGGTGGCGGAAAACTGTTTTTT.

The V gene is TRBV6-4, the J gene TRBJ2-3, with 9 positions matching TRBD2. The CDR3 is made up of 16 amino acids. Trimming cost V 7 bases and J 1 base; bases outside gene matches: 9. Germline V gives CDR1 MRHNA, CDR2 SNTAGT. This chain's CDR3 is CASTLHGGGGTDTQYF. CDR3 sequence (DNA): TGTGCCAGCACCCTACATGGCGGGGGGGGCACAGATACGCAGTATTTT.

The chain has TRBV7-9 and TRBJ2-7; D is unclear. CDR1 and CDR2 (germline): SEHNR, FQNEAQ (reference sequence). This CDR3 comprises 14 residues. Between the trimmed V and J ends, which lost 4 bases and 2 bases, there was a span of 12 bases. CDR3 loop: CASSSDPYTYEQYF. The CDR3 DNA reads TGTGCCAGCAGCTCCGATCCTTACACCTACGAGCAGTACTTC. The complete variable domain, with remaining parts taken from reference TRBV7-9 and TRBJ2-7, reads DTGVSQNPRHKITKRGQNVTFRCDPISEHNRLYWYRQTLGQGPEFLTYFQNEAQLEKSRLLSDRFSAERPKGSFSTLEIQRTEQGDSAMYLCASSSDPYTYEQYFGPGTRLTVT.

The chain couples TRBV27 to TRBJ2-3; D is uncertain. Trimming took 5 bases from V and 0 from J, leaving 6 bases between them. The germline V gene encodes CDR1 MNHEY and CDR2 SMNVEV (reference sequence). The CDR3 sequence is 13 residues long. The CDR3 nucleotides are TGTGCCAGCAGTACTTCTAGCACAGATACGCAGTATTTT. Its protein product is CASSTSSTDTQYF.

This chain uses TRBV29-1 with TRBJ2-7; possible D gene TRBD1, 5 bases. Deletions cut 4 bases from V and 8 bases from J, with 21 bases between. The germline V gene encodes CDR1 SQVTM and CDR2 ANQGSEA. The CDR3 spans 14 residues. CDR3 loop: CSVALTVGIYQQYF. The CDR3 DNA reads as TGCAGCGTTGCCCTGACAGTAGGAATATACCAGCAGTACTTC.

A word on this clone: The junction does not match germline at one end; this may be a read error. The chain uses TRBV13 and TRBJ2-7; D is perhaps TRBD1 (6 bases). The CDR3 has 13 amino acids. Germline values: CDR1 PRHDT, CDR2 FYEKMQ (reference sequence). The CDR3 spells CASSLGVRGSALF. In DNA, the CDR3 is TGTGCCAGCAGCTTAGGCGTCAGGGGCTCCGCCCTTTTC. Together with reference TRBV13 and TRBJ2-7, the CDR3 gives the full variable domain: AAGVIQSPRHLIKEKRETATLKCYPIPRHDTVYWYQQGPGQDPQFLISFYEKMQSDKGSIPDRFSAQQFSDYHSELNMSSLELGDSALYFCASSLGVRGSALFGPGTRLTVT.

This clone was recorded once. The chain combines TRBV7-8 with TRBJ1-6; D ambiguous. V was shortened by 0 bases and J by 0 bases, with 15 bases between the two germline ends. The germline CDR1 and CDR2 sequences are SGHVS and FQNEAQ. The CDR3 has 19 amino acids. The CDR3 DNA sequence: TGTGCCAGCAGCTTAGCGTCTCAGTTCCCTAGCTCCTATAATTCACCCCTCCACTTT. It is translated as CASSLASQFPSSYNSPLHF. Combining the CDR3 with reference TRBV7-8 and TRBJ1-6 gives the whole variable domain GAGVSQSPRYKVAKRGQDVALRCDPISGHVSLFWYQQALGQGPEFLTYFQNEAQLDKSGLPSDRFFAERPEGSVSTLKIQRTQQEDSAVYLCASSLASQFPSSYNSPLHFGNGTRLTVT.

In this sample, this clone turned up a few times. Because the CDR3's place on the DNA is in doubt, the DNA is left out and the CDR3 is given as listed by TCRdb. This chain connects TRBV7-9 to TRBJ2-6; the D call TRBD2 from the table was never checked on the DNA. Germline V CDR1 and CDR2: SEHNR, FQNEAQ (reference sequence). The CDR3 length is 14 residues, termini included. CDR3 amino acids: CASSSTLGANVLTF.

V and J are TRBV6-4 and TRBJ2-3; the match to TRBD2 covers 8 bases. CDR1 and CDR2 from the germline V gene are MRHNA and SNTAGT. The CDR3 is made up of 16 amino acids. The ends lost 3 bases at V and 8 bases at J; junction bases unmatched: 13. CDR3 DNA sequence: TGTGCCAGCAGTGAAAGCGGGGGTACGGGTCATGCTACGCAGTATTTT. This codes for CASSESGGTGHATQYF.

The rearrangement links TRBV28 to TRBJ1-5; D call uncertain. The germline V gene has CDR1 MDHEN and CDR2 SYDVKM. V lost 4 bases, J lost 3 bases, and 22 bases lay in between. CDR3 length equals 18 residues. In DNA, the CDR3 is TGTGCCAGCAGTTCCCCTCTCGAAGTGGCAGATCTCAATCAGCCCCAGCATTTT. Protein product: CASSSPLEVADLNQPQHF.

Sample share makes this clone medium-sized (0.01 to 0.1%). This chain connects TRBV27 to TRBJ1-3; no reliable D call. V was trimmed by 2 bases and J by 0 bases, leaving 8 bases between them. The CDR3 contains 15 residues. The germline V gene encodes CDR1 MNHEY and CDR2 SMNVEV (reference sequence). DNA for the CDR3: TGTGCCAGCAGTTTAGCCCGGAACTCTGGAAACACCATATATTTT. This encodes CASSLARNSGNTIYF.

The chain joins TRBV7-6 to TRBJ2-1; 16 bases map to TRBD2. This CDR3 spans 16 amino acids. Trimming took 4 bases from V and 7 from J; bases not matched to a gene: 4. Germline V gene lookup returns CDR1 SGHVS and CDR2 FNYEAQ. The DNA for the CDR3 is TGTGCCAGCAGCTCCGGGGGACTAGCGGGGGGGAATGAGCAGTTCTTC. Translating gives CASSSGGLAGGNEQFF.

The chain uses TRBV15 and TRBJ2-3; 10 bases match TRBD1. From germline, CDR1 is LNHNV and CDR2 YYDKDF (reference sequence). The CDR3 runs 15 residues. The V and J ends lost 1 base and 2 bases, in that order; junction bases with no gene match: 0. CDR3 residues: CATSRGQGATDTQYF. For the CDR3, the DNA is TGTGCCACCAGCAGAGGACAGGGGGCCACAGATACGCAGTATTTT.